These T cell receptor beta chains were read from a single sample in a study of T cell clusters in autoimmune cytopenias. TCRdb reworked the multiplex PCR reads into one entry per CDR3 protein, no DNA. The sample table sets out some 6,000 distinct CDR3 sequences. These data were also reused for a study on T cell repertoires in aging, cancer and after chemotherapy.

The sample taken for sequencing was peripheral blood. These receptors were obtained from a human donor in good health. CDR3s include the opening cysteine and the closing phenylalanine or tryptophan. The size field is filled for only some rows; it gives once, few, many or a size class.

>TRBJ2-2|TRBV7-9|-
CASSSWGLAGITGELFF
>TRBJ2-5|TRBV29-1|medium-sized
CSARDRDPTETQYF
>TRBJ2-1|TRBV18|-
CASGEWTRSYNEQFF
>TRBJ2-6|TRBV6-5|medium-sized
CASSVTFGSGANVLTF
>TRBJ2-3|TRBV7-2|-
CASSPVRASTDTQYF
>TRBJ2-6|TRBV19|medium-sized
CASSTTGGTGANVLTF
>TRBJ2-3|TRBV11-2|-
CASSRLAWGPTDTQYF
>TRBJ2-3|TRBV4-3|-
CASSQGGLAGDTQYF
>TRBJ2-7|TRBV29-1|-
CSTSGTIGSEQYF
>TRBJ2-7|TRBV27|medium-sized
CASSTYRGYEQYF
>TRBJ1-5|TRBV27|-
CASSLGGVVNQPQHF
>TRBJ2-3|TRBV19|medium-sized
CASSGGLAGHPSTDTQYF
>TRBJ1-6|TRBV5-1|-
CASSPGTEGSPLHF
>TRBJ1-3|TRBV5-4|-
CASSQQGTVGNTIYF
>TRBJ1-2|TRBV24-1|-
CATSPGTGVGYTF
>TRBJ1-1|TRBV7-2|-
CASSLDKLTEAFF
>TRBJ1-2|TRBV5-5|-
CASSASWTDYGYTF
>TRBJ2-6|TRBV12-3/TRBV12-4|-
CASSHRSGANVLTF
>TRBJ2-7|TRBV6-6|medium-sized
CASSYLGGRAATYEQYF
>TRBJ1-2|TRBV12-3/TRBV12-4|-
CASRYDRGEYGYTF
>TRBJ1-5|TRBV10-1|-
CARGGENQPQHF
>TRBJ1-5|TRBV27|medium-sized
CASSLRQGNQPQHF
>TRBJ2-1|TRBV7-9|-
CATRTSGYNEQFF
>TRBJ2-3|TRBV28|-
CASILSGTDTQYF
>TRBJ2-7|TRBV6-2/TRBV6-3|-
CASSLMEGEQYF
>TRBJ1-2|TRBV6-1|medium-sized
CASSEALRGANYGYTF
>TRBJ2-3|TRBV20-1|-
CSAPTSGGPTDTQYF
>TRBJ2-3|TRBV7-2|-
CASSLGGGVVTDTQYF
>TRBJ1-1|TRBV12-3/TRBV12-4|-
CASISKMGTEAFF
>TRBJ2-5|TRBV12-3/TRBV12-4|medium-sized
CATSQSQETQYF
>TRBJ2-3|TRBV5-6|medium-sized
CASSVGLAGTDTQYF
>TRBJ2-7|TRBV6-5|medium-sized
CASSPRGRVTSGGPSYEQYF
>TRBJ1-2|TRBV6-5|medium-sized
CATTRERTSSYTF
>TRBJ2-7|TRBV19|-
CASSALGAFSYERYF
>TRBJ1-1|TRBV5-4|-
CASSQRTGNTEAFF
>TRBJ1-3|TRBV18|-
CASSPRVTANSGNTIYF
>TRBJ2-6|TRBV6-5|medium-sized
CASSPQGAGANVLTF